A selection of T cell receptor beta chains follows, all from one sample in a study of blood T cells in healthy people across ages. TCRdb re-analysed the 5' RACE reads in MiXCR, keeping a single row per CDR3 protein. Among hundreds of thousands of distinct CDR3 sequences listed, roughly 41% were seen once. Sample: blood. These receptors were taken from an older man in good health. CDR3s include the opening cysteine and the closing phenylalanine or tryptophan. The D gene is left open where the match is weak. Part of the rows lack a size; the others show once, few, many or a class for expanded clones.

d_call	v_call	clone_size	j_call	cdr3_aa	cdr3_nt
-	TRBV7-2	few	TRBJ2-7	CASSSDTGSYEQYF	TGTGCCAGCAGCTCGGACACGGGGAGTTACGAGCAGTACTTC
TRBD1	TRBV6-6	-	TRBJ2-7	CASSYSTGARYEQYF	TGTGCCAGCAGTTACTCCACAGGGGCACGGTACGAGCAGTACTTC
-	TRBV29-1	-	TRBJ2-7	CSVVRDNTYEQYF	TGCAGCGTCGTCCGGGATAACACCTACGAGCAGTACTTC
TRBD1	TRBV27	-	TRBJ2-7	CASSRGQGLYEQYF	TGTGCCAGCAGTAGGGGACAGGGCCTCTACGAGCAGTACTTC
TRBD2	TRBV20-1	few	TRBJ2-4	CSAGGGGQNIQYF	TGCAGTGCTGGCGGGGGGGGGCAAAACATTCAGTACTTC
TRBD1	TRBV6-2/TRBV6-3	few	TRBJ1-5	CASSQQGGAQPQHF	TGTGCCAGCAGTCAACAGGGGGGAGCTCAGCCCCAGCATTTT
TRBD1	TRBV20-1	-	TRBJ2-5	CSAKNSDRGLGETQYF	TGCAGTGCCAAGAACTCCGACAGGGGGCTCGGAGAGACCCAGTACTTC
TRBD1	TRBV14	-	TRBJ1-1	CASSQARGTNTEAFF	TGTGCCAGCAGCCAAGCCAGGGGGACGAACACTGAAGCTTTCTTT
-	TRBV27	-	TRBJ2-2	CASSLLWGPTRTGELFF	TGTGCCAGCAGTTTATTGTGGGGCCCAACGAGGACCGGGGAGCTGTTTTTT
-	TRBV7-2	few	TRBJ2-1	CASSPSDRSPNEQFF	TGTGCCAGCAGCCCTAGCGATCGATCCCCGAATGAGCAGTTCTTC
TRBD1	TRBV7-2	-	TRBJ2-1	CASNWDRRYNEQFF	TGTGCCAGCAACTGGGACAGACGTTACAATGAGCAGTTCTTC
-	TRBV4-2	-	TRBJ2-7	CASSQGYRPEQYF	TGTGCCAGCAGCCAAGGCTACCGACCCGAGCAGTACTTC
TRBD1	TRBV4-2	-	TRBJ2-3	CASSQRAGTGGRDTQYF	TGTGCCAGCAGCCAACGCGCCGGGACAGGGGGTCGGGATACGCAGTATTTT
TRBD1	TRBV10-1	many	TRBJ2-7	CASALDRGGEQYF	TGCGCCAGCGCCCTGGACAGGGGAGGCGAGCAGTACTTC
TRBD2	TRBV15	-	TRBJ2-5	CATSRARGTRETQYF	TGTGCCACCAGCAGAGCCCGGGGGACTAGAGAGACCCAGTACTTC
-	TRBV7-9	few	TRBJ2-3	CASSQTGLSTDTQYF	TGTGCCAGCAGCCAAACGGGGCTAAGCACAGATACGCAGTATTTT
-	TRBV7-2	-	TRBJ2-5	CASSRPRPKLDEQYF	TGTGCCAGCAGCCGCCCTCGACCGAAACTCGATGAGCAGTACTTC
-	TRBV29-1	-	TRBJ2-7	CSVFGASYEQYF	TGCAGCGTTTTCGGGGCCTCCTACGAGCAGTACTTC
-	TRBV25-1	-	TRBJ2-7	CASSVRFEQYF	TGTGCCAGCAGTGTCAGGTTCGAGCAGTACTTC
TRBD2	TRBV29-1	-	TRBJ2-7	CSNNGEGGSYNEQYF	TGCAGCAACAATGGGGAGGGAGGCTCCTACAATGAGCAGTACTTC